The 21 T cell receptor beta chains in this list originate from one sample, sequenced in a study of cytotoxic CD8 clonotypes in ibrutinib-treated CLL. Assay: immunoSEQ multiplex PCR; the TCRdb copy retains only in-frame clones and omits some. The data show 130,000 or so clones, with approximately 80% seen just once and around 3% held by the top ten. Sequences were derived from PBMCs, sampled after 24 months of ibrutinib treatment. The origin of the receptors is a human donor with chronic lymphocytic leukemia.

V usage is TRBV6-1 and J usage is TRBJ2-7; D assignment may be TRBD1 or TRBD2 (5 bases each). Trimming pared 7 bases from V and 8 bases from J, leaving 18 bases between. CDR1 and CDR2 (germline): MNHNS, SASEGT. CDR3 length equals 13 residues. CDR3 sequence: CASKAGTPGKQYF. CDR3 in DNA: TGTGCCAGCAAGGCAGGGACCCCTGGGAAGCAGTACTTC.

This clone was observed a few times. J is TRBJ2-7 and V is TRBV6-6; TRBD1 or TRBD2 may be the D gene (5 bases each). Germline-derived CDR1 and CDR2 are MNHNY and SVGAGI (reference sequence). The CDR3 runs to 13 residues. V gave up 5 bases and J gave up 9 bases, with 17 bases separating them. CDR3 in amino acids: CASSGDGQGRQYF. The CDR3 nucleotides are TGTGCCAGCAGTGGAGACGGCCAGGGACGGCAGTACTTC.

The rearrangement joins TRBV5-4 to TRBJ1-1, with TRBD1 matching over 8 bases. This CDR3 contains 13 residues. Germline CDR1 and CDR2: SGHNT and YYREEE (reference sequence). The V segment lost 5 bases and the J segment 2 bases; nucleotides outside the gene matches: 2. CDR3 sequence reads: CASRDRANTEAFF. The DNA for the CDR3 is TGTGCCAGCAGGGACAGGGCTAACACTGAAGCTTTCTTT.

The chain joins TRBV6-1 to TRBJ2-3; the D is unclear. The CDR3 totals 13 residues. Germline CDR1 and CDR2: MNHNS and SASEGT. V was cut by 5 bases and J by 7 bases, with 13 bases left in between. CDR3 sequence: CASSNERTYTQYF. In DNA form, the CDR3 reads TGTGCCAGCAGTAATGAACGAACTTATACGCAGTATTTT.

This clone was seen a single time. V is TRBV29-1 and J is TRBJ2-1; D is perhaps TRBD1 (6 bases). Trimming removed 2 bases from V and 0 bases from J, with 17 bases in between. Per germline, CDR1 SQVTM and CDR2 ANQGSEA. The length of the CDR3 is 17 residues. The CDR3 loop reads CSVESLHTGSSYNEQFF. The CDR3, as DNA: TGCAGCGTTGAAAGCCTCCACACAGGGAGCTCCTACAATGAGCAGTTCTTC.

This chain joins TRBV29-1 and TRBJ1-1; D uncertain. V dropped 5 bases and J dropped 3 bases, with 4 bases sitting between them. Germline CDR1 SQVTM, CDR2 ANQGSEA. CDR3 length: 10 amino acids. CDR3 protein: CSVSDTEAFF. In DNA, the CDR3 is TGCAGCGTTTCAGACACTGAAGCTTTCTTT.

The chain joins TRBV7-6 to TRBJ2-5; D not certain. V dropped 1 base and J dropped 5 bases, with 5 bases sitting between them. Germline V gene sequence: CDR1 SGHVS, CDR2 FNYEAQ. This CDR3 contains 12 residues. CDR3 sequence: CASSLGVETQYF. The CDR3 DNA follows: TGTGCCAGCAGCTTAGGCGTTGAGACCCAGTACTTC.

This rearrangement joins TRBV30 to TRBJ1-1; weak D call: TRBD1 (6 bases). The CDR3 extends over 10 amino acids. In germline, CDR1 is GTSNPN, CDR2 SVGIG (reference sequence). This CDR3 reads CGGQNTEAFF. DNA for the CDR3: TGTGGGGGGCAAAACACTGAAGCTTTCTTT. Variable domain in full (rest from reference TRBV30 and TRBJ1-1): SQTIHQWPATLVQPVGSPLSLECTVEGTSNPNLYWYRQAAGRGLQLLFYSVGIGQISSEVPQNLSASRPQDRQFILSSKKLLLSDSGFYLCGGQNTEAFFGQGTRLTVV.

This chain connects TRBV5-1 to TRBJ2-4; a possible D gene is TRBD1 (6 bases). Germline CDR1 reads SGHRS; CDR2 reads YFSETQ. The CDR3 covers 17 residues. The germline V and J ends were trimmed by 0 bases and 0 bases, with 13 bases remaining between them. CDR3 protein: CASSLGREGEAKNIQYF. The CDR3 bases are TGCGCCAGCAGCTTGGGCCGTGAGGGGGAAGCCAAAAACATTCAGTACTTC.

The chain couples TRBV7-2 to TRBJ2-5; weak D call: TRBD1 (5 bases). The end of the DNA fits TRBJ2-7 better, so the J call may be wrong. This CDR3 comprises 14 residues. The germline V gene encodes CDR1 SGHTA and CDR2 FQGNSA. CDR3 DNA: TGTGCCAGCAGCTTAGCCTCAGGGACCTACGAGCAGTACTTC. Its translation is CASSLASGTYEQYF.

This chain links TRBV7-2 with TRBJ1-2, with 8 bases aligning to TRBD1. This CDR3 comprises 15 residues. Germline CDR1 and CDR2: SGHTA and FQGNSA. The V gene end was trimmed by 1 base and the J gene end by 4 bases; junction bases not matched to a gene: 5. The CDR3 reads CASSLVQGARYGYTF. In DNA form, the CDR3 reads TGTGCCAGCAGCTTAGTTCAGGGGGCGCGCTATGGCTACACCTTC.

This clone was seen a handful of times. The rearrangement joins TRBV13 to TRBJ2-5; TRBD2 aligns across 14 bases. The J segment lost 5 bases and the V segment lost 5 bases, leaving 13 bases of the junction unmatched. The CDR3 has 18 amino acids. The germline V gene encodes CDR1 PRHDT and CDR2 FYEKMQ (reference sequence). The CDR3 protein is CASSLRTSGGQSRETQYF. The DNA of the CDR3 is TGTGCCAGCAGCCTAAGGACTAGCGGGGGGCAGTCAAGGGAGACCCAGTACTTC. Full variable domain (missing parts from reference TRBV13 and TRBJ2-5): AAGVIQSPRHLIKEKRETATLKCYPIPRHDTVYWYQQGPGQDPQFLISFYEKMQSDKGSIPDRFSAQQFSDYHSELNMSSLELGDSALYFCASSLRTSGGQSRETQYFGPGTRLLVL.

J is TRBJ2-3 and V is TRBV7-9, with D tentatively TRBD1 or TRBD2 (5 bases each). Germline V gene data show CDR1 as SEHNR and CDR2 as FQNEAQ (reference sequence). V dropped 2 bases and J dropped 6 bases, with 15 bases sitting between them. This CDR3 has 15 residues. The CDR3 here is CASSLLGDFVDTQYF. The CDR3 bases are TGTGCCAGCAGCTTACTGGGGGATTTTGTCGATACGCAGTATTTT.

The chain uses TRBV19 and TRBJ2-1; 7 positions agree with TRBD1. CDR3 length: 14 amino acids. From germline, CDR1 is LNHDA and CDR2 SQIVND (reference sequence). The V and J ends lost 10 bases and 6 bases, in that order; junction bases with no gene match: 12. CDR3 sequence: CAIADRARSNEQFF. DNA for the CDR3: TGTGCCATTGCAGACAGGGCTCGATCCAATGAGCAGTTCTTC.

J is TRBJ1-1 and V is TRBV28; TRBD1 might be the D (6 bases). The germline V and J ends were trimmed by 5 bases and 1 base, with 17 bases remaining between them. There are 16 residues in the CDR3. Germline V CDR1 and CDR2: MDHEN, SYDVKM. CDR3 protein: CASSHSSGVGNTEAFF. The DNA for the CDR3 is TGTGCCAGCAGTCACTCCTCAGGGGTTGGGAACACTGAAGCTTTCTTT. Supplemented by reference TRBV28 and TRBJ1-1, the full variable domain reads DVKVTQSSRYLVKRTGEKVFLECVQDMDHENMFWYRQDPGLGLRLIYFSYDVKMKEKGDIPEGYSVSREKKERFSLILESASTNQTSMYLCASSHSSGVGNTEAFFGQGTRLTVV.

This clone was seen only a few times. This sequence joins TRBV14 and TRBJ2-1; D uncertain. V lost 3 bases to trimming and J lost 7 bases, with 7 bases between them. This CDR3 comprises 12 residues. Germline CDR1 and CDR2: SGHDN and FVKESK. CDR3 region: CASSHLYNEQFF. CDR3 bases: TGTGCCAGCAGCCACTTATATAATGAGCAGTTCTTC.

The chain joins TRBV4-3 to TRBJ2-6, with 7 bases that match TRBD1. Germline CDR1 LGHNA, CDR2 YSLEER. V lost 5 bases and J lost 2; bases outside the gene matches: 3. The CDR3 runs 15 residues. CDR3 protein: CASSADRAGANVLTF. The CDR3 DNA is TGCGCCAGCAGCGCAGACAGGGCTGGGGCCAACGTCCTGACTTTC.

The chain couples TRBV10-3 to TRBJ1-2; 9 positions agree with TRBD1. Trimming cost V 5 bases and J 1 base; bases outside gene matches: 5. This CDR3 spans 15 amino acids. The germline gives CDR1 ENHRY, CDR2 SYGVKD. The CDR3 DNA is TGTGCCATCAGTAAGGACAGGGGCCATAACTATGGCTACACCTTC. Encoded protein: CAISKDRGHNYGYTF.

V usage is TRBV7-9 and J usage is TRBJ2-7; unclear D gene. With 5 bases removed from V and 2 bases from J, the gap between germline ends came to 10 bases. The V gene's germline CDR1 is SEHNR and CDR2 FQNEAQ (reference sequence). CDR3 size: 13 residues. The CDR3: CASSPQTAYEQYF. The CDR3 DNA follows: TGTGCCAGCAGCCCTCAGACTGCCTACGAGCAGTACTTC.

The chain is built from TRBV5-4 and TRBJ2-2; 10 bases align to TRBD1. The CDR3 length is 16 residues. CDR1 SGHNT and CDR2 YYREEE come from the germline V gene (reference sequence). V shed 2 bases and J 13 bases; nucleotides not matched to a gene: 14. The CDR3 spells CASSFSGQGGRGALFF. The CDR3 DNA reads TGTGCCAGCAGCTTTAGCGGACAGGGGGGCCGGGGAGCGCTGTTTTTT.

V usage is TRBV5-5 and J usage is TRBJ1-3, with D possibly TRBD1 on 5 matching bases. The V end was cut by 3 bases, the J end by 9 bases, with 10 bases between. The length of the CDR3 is 12 residues. Germline lookup yields CDR1 SGHKS and CDR2 YYEKEE (reference sequence). The CDR3 here is CASSYQGRTIYF. CDR3 in DNA: TGTGCCAGCAGCTATCAGGGACGCACCATATATTTT.